This T cell receptor (beta chain) was identified during a study of T-cell memory formation after mild COVID-19 (dated by TCRdb to the early 2020s). Study-level background: TCR sequence clusters from the two donors were largely donor specific. Longitudinal TCRalpha and TCRbeta repertoire sequencing tracked T-cell clones expanding and contracting after mild COVID-19 in a couple of donors. The cohort comprised two young, previously healthy adult volunteers, one female and one male.

Trimming at the junction amounts to 2 bases on V and 3 bases on J, and the germline ends lie 10 bases apart. Its CDR3 holds 14 amino acids, cysteine through phenylalanine. Only CDR3 DNA remains: 42 bases, in frame from the first base. This clonotype was detected a few times. No antigen is known for it. Base qualities are missing; no much larger clone stands one base away. The paper's findings and limits, for the study overall: From day 15 to 85, contracting clones showed balanced CD4/CD8 phenotypes, whereas a second wave of clones that expanded from day 15 to 37 leaned towards CD4+. The study covered only a couple of mild cases, and larger cohorts including severe cases with pre-infection samples were considered necessary. Contracting CD4+ clones appeared mostly in the CM and EM memory subsets, whereas CD8+ clones were enriched in EMRA. Some responding clones were found in pre-infection memory, which suggests that pre-existing cross-reactive memory T cells took part in the SARS-CoV-2 response. The second-wave clones that peaked on day 37 were not confirmed to be SARS-CoV-2 specific.

The sequencing machine was an Illumina NovaSeq 6000. TCRalpha and TCRbeta cDNA libraries were constructed by 5'RACE with constant-segment primers, with sample barcodes and unique molecular identifiers being introduced. Trizol reagent was used to extract RNA from every sample. Amplification of the libraries took two PCR steps, and the second step added a second sample barcode plus Illumina TruSeq adapters. Sequencing of libraries was performed on an Illumina NovaSeq with 2 x 150 bp paired-end reads. In the paper's pipeline: Reads were demultiplexed and collapsed into UMI-guided consensus sequences with migec v1.2.7. With mixcr v2.1.11, UMI consensuses were aligned to TRA and TRB V and J templates and assembled into clonotypes. A clonotype was counted as expanded or contracted only if both edgeR and NoisET called the change significant, with noise models trained on biological replicates. For edgeR calls, the cutoffs were a false discovery rate-adjusted p below 0.01 and a log2 fold-change threshold of 1. As an exploratory analysis of dynamics, max-normalized trajectories of the 1000 most abundant clonotypes were examined with PCA combined with hierarchical clustering. Each responding clone was given a CD4 or CD8 phenotype based on the CD4+ and CD8+ repertoires, which had been sequenced separately. The public reads were reanalyzed by TCRdb: fastp trimming at Q25, MiXCR alignment, in-frame beta chains only. Rows matching on CDR3 protein sequence are summarized as one entry with the most common DNA and genes. V and J calls and clone size were set by TCRdb, not the authors. Present in this sample are about 150,000 distinct CDR3 sequences, roughly 31% of which were seen just once. 9.5% to 15% of the sample is held by the ten biggest clonotypes.

PBMCs were isolated by Ficoll-Paque density gradient centrifugation. The source material was PBMCs or a T cell subset sorted from them (not recorded which). The clonotype was recovered from an adult woman who had mild COVID-19 (a few samples of this study predate the infection). The sample titles of this study are shuffled in the database, so cell type and time point are left out; the donor was told from shared clones. The chain joins TRBV12-3 or TRBV12-4 to TRBJ1-1; D gene: possibly TRBD1, on 5 matching bases. The nucleotides are TGTGCCAGCAGTTTAATAAGGGGTCACACTGAAGCTTTCTTT. The resulting protein is CASSLIRGHTEAFF.